This TCR beta chain was sequenced in a study of post-analysis software for immune sequencing data. Study background: The patients showed relapsing-remitting, secondary progressive and progressive-relapsing multiple sclerosis courses.

This clonotype was recorded only once. Its matching antigen is unknown. One junction end disagrees with the germline gene, perhaps due to a read error. Study-wide results and caveats: Samples prepared in the same batch strongly co-clustered by F measure. The normalized Chao1 diversity of multiple sclerosis patients was significantly lower than that of controls. Among 4 or 5 TRBV segments more frequent in patients than controls were TRBV5-6, TRBV5-1 and TRBV20-1.

The CDR3 sequence is 13 residues long. Germline-derived CDR1 and CDR2 are SGHRS and YFSETQ. Each TCR beta cDNA library carried unique molecular identifiers. Starting from about 0.94 to 9.7 million T cells, the study yielded 460,000 or so cDNA molecules. TCRdb analysed the PCR reads with MiXCR anew, one entry per CDR3 protein. The sample consists of about 760,000 distinct CDR3 sequences, 25% to 30% of them appearing once. The chain uses TRBV5-1 and TRBJ1-2, with 9 bases that match TRBD1. Specimen: blood. The receptor was isolated from a girl aged 5-17 years with multiple sclerosis. Here the CDR3 DNA reads TGCACCAGCAGCTTGGGGGACAGGGACGGCTACACCTTC. Its translation: CTSSLGDRDGYTF.